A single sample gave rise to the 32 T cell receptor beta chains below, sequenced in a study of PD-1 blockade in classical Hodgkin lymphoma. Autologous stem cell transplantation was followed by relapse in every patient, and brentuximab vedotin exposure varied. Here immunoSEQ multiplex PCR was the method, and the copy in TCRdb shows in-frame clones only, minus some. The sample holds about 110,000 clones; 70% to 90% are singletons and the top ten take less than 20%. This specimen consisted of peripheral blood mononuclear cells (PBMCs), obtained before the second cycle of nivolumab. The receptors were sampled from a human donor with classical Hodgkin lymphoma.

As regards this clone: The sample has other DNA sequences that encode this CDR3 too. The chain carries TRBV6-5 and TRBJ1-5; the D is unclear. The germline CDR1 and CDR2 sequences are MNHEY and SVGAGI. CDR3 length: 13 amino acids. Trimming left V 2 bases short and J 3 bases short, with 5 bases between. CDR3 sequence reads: CASSYGPNQPQHF. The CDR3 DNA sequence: TGTGCCAGCAGTTACGGTCCCAATCAGCCCCAGCATTTT.

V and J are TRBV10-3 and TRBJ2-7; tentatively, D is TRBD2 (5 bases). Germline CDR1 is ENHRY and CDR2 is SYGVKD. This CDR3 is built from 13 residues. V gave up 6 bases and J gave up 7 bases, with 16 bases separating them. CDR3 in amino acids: CAISKGTSGEQYF. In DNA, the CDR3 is TGTGCCATCAGCAAGGGAACTTCGGGAGAGCAGTACTTC.

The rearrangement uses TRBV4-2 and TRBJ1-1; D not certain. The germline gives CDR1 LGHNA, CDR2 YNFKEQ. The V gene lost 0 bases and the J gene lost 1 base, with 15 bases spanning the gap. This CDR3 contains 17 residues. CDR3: CASSQDPLLLGNTEAFF. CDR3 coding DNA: TGTGCCAGCAGCCAAGATCCACTACTACTGGGGAACACTGAAGCTTTCTTT.

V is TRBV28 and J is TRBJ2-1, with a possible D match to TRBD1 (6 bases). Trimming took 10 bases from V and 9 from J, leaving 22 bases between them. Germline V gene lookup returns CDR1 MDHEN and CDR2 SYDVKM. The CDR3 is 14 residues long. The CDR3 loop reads CATLLGHSSREQFF. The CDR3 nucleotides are TGTGCCACTCTGTTGGGACATTCTTCGCGTGAGCAGTTCTTC.

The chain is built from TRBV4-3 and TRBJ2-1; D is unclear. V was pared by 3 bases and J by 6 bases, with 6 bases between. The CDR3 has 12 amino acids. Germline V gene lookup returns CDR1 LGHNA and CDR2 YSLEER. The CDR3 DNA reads TGCGCCAGCAGCCAGCCCCCCAATGAGCAGTTCTTC. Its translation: CASSQPPNEQFF.

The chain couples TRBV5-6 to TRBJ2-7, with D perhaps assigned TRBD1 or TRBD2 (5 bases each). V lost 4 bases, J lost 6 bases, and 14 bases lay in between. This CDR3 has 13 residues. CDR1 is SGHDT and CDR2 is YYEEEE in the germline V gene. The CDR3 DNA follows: TGTGCCAGCAGCCTGCTTATGGGGGTCGAGCAGTACTTC. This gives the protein CASSLLMGVEQYF.

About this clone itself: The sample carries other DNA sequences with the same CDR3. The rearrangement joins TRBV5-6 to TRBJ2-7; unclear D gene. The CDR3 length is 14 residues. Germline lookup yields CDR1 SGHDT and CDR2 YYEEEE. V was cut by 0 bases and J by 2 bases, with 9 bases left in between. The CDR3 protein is CASSLAAGTYEQYF. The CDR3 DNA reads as TGTGCCAGCAGCTTGGCGGCTGGAACCTACGAGCAGTACTTC.

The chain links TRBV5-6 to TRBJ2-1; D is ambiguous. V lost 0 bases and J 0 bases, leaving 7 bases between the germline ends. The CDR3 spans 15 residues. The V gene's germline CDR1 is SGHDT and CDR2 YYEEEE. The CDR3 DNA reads TGTGCCAGCAGCTTGGTTGGGAACTCCTACAATGAGCAGTTCTTC. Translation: CASSLVGNSYNEQFF.

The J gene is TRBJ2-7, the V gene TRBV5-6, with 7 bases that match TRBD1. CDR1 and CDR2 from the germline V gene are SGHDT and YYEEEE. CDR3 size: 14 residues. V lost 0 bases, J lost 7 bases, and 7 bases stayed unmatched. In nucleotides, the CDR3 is TGTGCCAGCAGCTTGGCCGAGGGGGCCGGGGAGCAGTACTTC. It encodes CASSLAEGAGEQYF.

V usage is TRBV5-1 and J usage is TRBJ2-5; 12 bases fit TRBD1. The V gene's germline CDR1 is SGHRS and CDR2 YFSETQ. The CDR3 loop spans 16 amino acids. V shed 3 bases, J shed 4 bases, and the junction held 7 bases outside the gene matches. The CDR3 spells CASSSRDRGRGETQYF. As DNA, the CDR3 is TGCGCCAGCAGCTCCCGGGACAGGGGGCGGGGAGAGACCCAGTACTTC.

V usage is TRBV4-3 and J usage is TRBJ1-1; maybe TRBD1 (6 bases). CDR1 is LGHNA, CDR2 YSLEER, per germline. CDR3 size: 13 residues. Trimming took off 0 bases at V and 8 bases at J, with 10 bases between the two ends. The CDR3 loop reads CASSQDWGTEAFF. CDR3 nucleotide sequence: TGCGCCAGCAGCCAAGACTGGGGGACAGAAGCTTTCTTT.

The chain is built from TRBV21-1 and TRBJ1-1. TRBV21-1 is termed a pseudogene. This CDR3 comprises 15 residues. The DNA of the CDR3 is TGTGCCAGCAGCAAAGTAGAGGATTTGAACACTGAAGCTTTCTTT. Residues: CASSKVEDLNTEAFF.

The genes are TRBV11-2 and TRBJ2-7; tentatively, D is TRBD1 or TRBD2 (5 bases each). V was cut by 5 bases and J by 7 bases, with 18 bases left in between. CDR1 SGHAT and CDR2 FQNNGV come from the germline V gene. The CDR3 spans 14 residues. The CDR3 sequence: CASSLGLGGTEQYF. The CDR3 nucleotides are TGTGCCAGCAGCCTAGGACTTGGGGGAACGGAGCAGTACTTC.

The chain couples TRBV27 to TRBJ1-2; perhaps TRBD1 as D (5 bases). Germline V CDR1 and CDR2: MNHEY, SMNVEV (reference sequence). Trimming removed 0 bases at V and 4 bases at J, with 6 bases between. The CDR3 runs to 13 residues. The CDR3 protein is CASSLSGTYGYTF. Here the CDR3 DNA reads TGTGCCAGCAGTTTATCTGGGACCTATGGCTACACCTTC.

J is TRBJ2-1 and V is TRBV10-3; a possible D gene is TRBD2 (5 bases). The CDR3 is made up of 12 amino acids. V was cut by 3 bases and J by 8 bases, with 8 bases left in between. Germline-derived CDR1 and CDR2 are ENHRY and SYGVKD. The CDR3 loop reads CAISEVGDEQFF. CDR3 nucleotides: TGTGCCATCAGTGAAGTCGGGGATGAGCAGTTCTTC.

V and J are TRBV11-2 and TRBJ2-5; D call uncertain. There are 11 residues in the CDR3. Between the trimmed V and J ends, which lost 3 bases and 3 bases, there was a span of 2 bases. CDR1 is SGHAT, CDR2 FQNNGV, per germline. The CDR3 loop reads CASSFKETQYF. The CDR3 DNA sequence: TGTGCCAGCAGCTTCAAAGAGACCCAGTACTTC.

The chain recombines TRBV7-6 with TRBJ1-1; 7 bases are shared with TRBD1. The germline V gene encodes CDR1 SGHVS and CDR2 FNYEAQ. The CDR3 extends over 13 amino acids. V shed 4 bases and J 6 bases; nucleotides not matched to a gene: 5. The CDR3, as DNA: TGTGCCAGCAGCTCGGGACAGTTTCCTGAAGCTTTCTTT. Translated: CASSSGQFPEAFF.

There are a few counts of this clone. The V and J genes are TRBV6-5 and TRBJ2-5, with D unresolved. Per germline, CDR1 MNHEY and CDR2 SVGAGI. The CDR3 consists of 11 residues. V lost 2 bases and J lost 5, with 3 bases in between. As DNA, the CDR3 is TGTGCCAGCAGTTACATGGAGACCCAGTACTTC. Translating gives CASSYMETQYF.

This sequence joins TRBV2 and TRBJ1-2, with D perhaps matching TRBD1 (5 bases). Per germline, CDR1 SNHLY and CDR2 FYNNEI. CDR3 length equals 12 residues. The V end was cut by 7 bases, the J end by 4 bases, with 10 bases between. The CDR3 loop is CASTDTGYGYTF. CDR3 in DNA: TGTGCCAGCACGGACACCGGCTATGGCTACACCTTC.

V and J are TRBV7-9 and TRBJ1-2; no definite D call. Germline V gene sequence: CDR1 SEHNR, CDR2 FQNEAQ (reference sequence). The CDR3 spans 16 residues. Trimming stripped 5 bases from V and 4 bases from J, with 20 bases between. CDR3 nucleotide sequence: TGTGCCAGCAGCCCGACCCTCTCTCGATCCGTCTATGGCTACACCTTC. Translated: CASSPTLSRSVYGYTF. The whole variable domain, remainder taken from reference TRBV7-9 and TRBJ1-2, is DTGVSQNPRHKITKRGQNVTFRCDPISEHNRLYWYRQTLGQGPEFLTYFQNEAQLEKSRLLSDRFSAERPKGSFSTLEIQRTEQGDSAMYLCASSPTLSRSVYGYTFGSGTRLTVV.

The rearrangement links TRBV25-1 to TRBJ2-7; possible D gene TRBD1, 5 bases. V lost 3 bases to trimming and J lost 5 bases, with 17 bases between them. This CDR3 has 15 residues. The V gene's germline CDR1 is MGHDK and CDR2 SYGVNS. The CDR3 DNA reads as TGTGCCAGCAGTGAGGTGTGGCAGGGAAAGAACGAGCAGTACTTC. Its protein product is CASSEVWQGKNEQYF.

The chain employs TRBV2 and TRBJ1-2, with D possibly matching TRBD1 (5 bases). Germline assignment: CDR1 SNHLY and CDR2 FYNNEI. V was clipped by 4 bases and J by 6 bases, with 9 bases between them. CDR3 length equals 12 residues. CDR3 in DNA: TGTGCCAGCAGTGGAAAGACAGATGGCTACACCTTC. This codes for CASSGKTDGYTF.

The CDR3: CASSSMERGKYEQYF. The CDR3 region has the DNA TGTGCCAGCAGTTCGATGGAGCGGGGGAAATACGAGCAGTACTTC. This sequence joins TRBV6-5 and TRBJ2-7; TRBD2 aligns across 8 bases. The germline V gene has CDR1 MNHEY and CDR2 SVGAGI. This CDR3 is 15 amino acids long. With V trimmed by 4 bases and J by 4 bases, 9 bases remained unmatched.

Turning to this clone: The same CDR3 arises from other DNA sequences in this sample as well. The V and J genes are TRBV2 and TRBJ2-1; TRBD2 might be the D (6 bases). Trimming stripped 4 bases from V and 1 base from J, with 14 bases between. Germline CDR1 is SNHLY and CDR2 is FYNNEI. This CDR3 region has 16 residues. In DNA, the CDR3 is TGTGCCAGCAGTGTTTCCGGGAGACGATCCTACAATGAGCAGTTCTTC. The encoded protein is CASSVSGRRSYNEQFF.

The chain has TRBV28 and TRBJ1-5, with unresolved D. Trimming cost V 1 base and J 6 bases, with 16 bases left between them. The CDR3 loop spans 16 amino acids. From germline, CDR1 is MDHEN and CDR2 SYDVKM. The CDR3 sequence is CASSLSSGRAPQPQHF. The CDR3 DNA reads TGTGCCAGCAGTTTATCTTCTGGGCGAGCTCCTCAGCCCCAGCATTTT.

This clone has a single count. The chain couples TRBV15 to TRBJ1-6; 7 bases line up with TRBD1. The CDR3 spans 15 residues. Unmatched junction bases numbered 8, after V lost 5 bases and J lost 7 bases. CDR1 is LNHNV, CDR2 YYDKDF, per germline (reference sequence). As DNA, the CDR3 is TGTGCCACCAGCGCTCGTCAGGGGGGAAATTCACCCCTCCACTTT. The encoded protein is CATSARQGGNSPLHF.

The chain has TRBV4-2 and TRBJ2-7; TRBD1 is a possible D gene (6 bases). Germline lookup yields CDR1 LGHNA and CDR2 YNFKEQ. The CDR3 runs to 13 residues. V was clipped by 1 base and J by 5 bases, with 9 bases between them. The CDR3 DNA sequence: TGTGCCAGCAGCCAAGGGACAGCCAACGAGCAGTACTTC. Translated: CASSQGTANEQYF.

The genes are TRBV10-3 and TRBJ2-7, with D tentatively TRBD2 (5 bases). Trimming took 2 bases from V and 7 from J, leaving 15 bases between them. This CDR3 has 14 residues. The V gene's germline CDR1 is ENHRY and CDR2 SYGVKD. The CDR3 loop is CAISETSFPGEQYF. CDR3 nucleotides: TGTGCCATCAGTGAGACCAGCTTCCCGGGGGAGCAGTACTTC.

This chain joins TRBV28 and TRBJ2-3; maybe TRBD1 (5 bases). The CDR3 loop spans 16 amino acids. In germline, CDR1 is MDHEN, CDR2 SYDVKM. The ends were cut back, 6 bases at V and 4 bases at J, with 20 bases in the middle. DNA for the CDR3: TGTGCCAGCAGACGACCCCCTGGCGGACAAGCAGATACGCAGTATTTT. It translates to CASRRPPGGQADTQYF.

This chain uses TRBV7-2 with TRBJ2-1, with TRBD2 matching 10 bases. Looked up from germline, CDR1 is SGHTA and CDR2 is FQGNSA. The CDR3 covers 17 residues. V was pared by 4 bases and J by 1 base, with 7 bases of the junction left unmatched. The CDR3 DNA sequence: TGTGCCAGCAGCTGGTGGACTAGCGGAGTTTCCTACAATGAGCAGTTCTTC. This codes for CASSWWTSGVSYNEQFF.

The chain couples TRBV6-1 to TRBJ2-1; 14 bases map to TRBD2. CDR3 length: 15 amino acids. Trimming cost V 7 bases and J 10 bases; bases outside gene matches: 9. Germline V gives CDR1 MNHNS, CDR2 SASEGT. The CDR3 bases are TGTGCCAGCAATTCCGGGACTAGCGGGAGTCCCGAGCAGTTCTTC. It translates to CASNSGTSGSPEQFF.

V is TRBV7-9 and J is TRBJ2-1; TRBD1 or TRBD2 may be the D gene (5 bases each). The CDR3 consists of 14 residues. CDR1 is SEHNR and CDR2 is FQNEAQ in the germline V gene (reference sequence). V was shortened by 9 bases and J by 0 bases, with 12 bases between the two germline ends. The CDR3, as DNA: TGTGCCAGTTCTCGGGACGGCTCCTACAATGAGCAGTTCTTC. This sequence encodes CASSRDGSYNEQFF.